This passage covers 20 T cell receptor beta chains from one sample sequenced in a study of spatial heterogeneity in lung cancer (dated by TCRdb to between 2018 and 2021). The time point label of this sample denotes: blood at routine non-recurrence follow-up after resection. The receptor library was made with 5' RACE. Instrument used: NextSeq 500. TCRdb applied fastp at Q25 and MiXCR to the public reads, then kept only in-frame beta chains. A single entry per CDR3 protein holds the most common genes and DNA from its merged rows. This sample gives 27,000 or so distinct CDR3 sequences in total; over 5% of them show up just once. Jointly, the top ten make up approximately 25% of the sample. The material sequenced was PBMCs, taken at follow-up. Receptors originate from a female donor with early-stage non-small cell lung cancer.

This clonotype turned up a few times. This chain uses TRBV6-2 or TRBV6-3 with TRBJ2-1, with 9 positions matching TRBD1. This CDR3 has 13 residues. Looked up from germline, CDR1 is MNHEY and CDR2 is SVGEGT. The trim removed 0 bases at V and 13 bases at J, leaving 4 bases unmatched. In DNA form, the CDR3 reads TGTGCCAGCAGTTACTCGTGGGGACAGGGTCAGTTCTTC. Translated: CASSYSWGQGQFF.

DNA for the CDR3: TGCAGTGCTAGAGGGACGACTAGCGGGGGGGAATTGCAGTATTTT. It is translated as CSARGTTSGGELQYF. This rearrangement joins TRBV20-1 to TRBJ2-3; 14 bases line up with TRBD2. This CDR3 contains 15 residues. Germline CDR1 reads DFQATT; CDR2 reads SNEGSKA (reference sequence). V lost 1 base, J lost 11 bases, and 8 bases stayed unmatched.

This clonotype came up many times. CDR3 DNA sequence: TGTGCCAGCAGCCAAGTTGCCAGGATCTCTGAAGCTTTCTTT. It codes for CASSQVARISEAFF. The V call is TRBV3-1, the J call TRBJ1-1, with D unresolved. CDR3 length equals 14 residues. V dropped 1 base and J dropped 6 bases, with 12 bases sitting between them. Germline CDR1 and CDR2: LGHDT and YNNKEL (reference sequence).

The CDR3 region is CASTLRRVYNYGYTF. In DNA, the CDR3 is TGTGCCAGCACCCTAAGGAGGGTTTATAACTATGGCTACACCTTC. This sequence joins TRBV27 and TRBJ1-2; D gene unclear. The CDR3 totals 15 residues. The V and J ends lost 7 bases and 1 base respectively, with 16 bases between them. Looked up from germline, CDR1 is MNHEY and CDR2 is SMNVEV (reference sequence).

This clonotype was picked up many times. The chain is built from TRBV20-1 and TRBJ2-5, with TRBD1 identical over 7 bases. This CDR3 region has 13 residues. J lost 3 bases, V lost 3 bases, and 4 bases had no gene match. Germline CDR1 and CDR2: DFQATT and SNEGSKA (reference sequence). This CDR3 reads CSASGDREETQYF. The DNA for the CDR3 is TGCAGTGCTAGTGGGGACAGAGAAGAGACCCAGTACTTC.

This clonotype was detected many times. V is TRBV20-1 and J is TRBJ1-6; D remains unclear. The V and J ends lost 6 bases and 6 bases respectively, with 12 bases between them. The CDR3 extends over 13 amino acids. Looked up from germline, CDR1 is DFQATT and CDR2 is SNEGSKA (reference sequence). The CDR3 spells CSAGVISNSPLHF. In DNA form, the CDR3 reads TGCAGTGCCGGCGTGATCTCTAATTCACCCCTCCACTTT.

The chain uses TRBV5-1 and TRBJ2-1; TRBD1 matches 8 bases. Germline V gene data show CDR1 as SGHRS and CDR2 as YFSETQ. CDR3 length: 15 amino acids. With 0 bases clipped from V and 3 bases from J, the junction kept 2 bases outside the gene matches. In DNA form, the CDR3 reads TGCGCCAGCAGCTTGGCGGGACAGGTCTACAATGAGCAGTTCTTC. Translation gives CASSLAGQVYNEQFF. Variable domain in full (rest from reference TRBV5-1 and TRBJ2-1): KAGVTQTPRYLIKTRGQQVTLSCSPISGHRSVSWYQQTPGQGLQFLFEYFSETQRNKGNFPGRFSGRQFSNSRSEMNVSTLELGDSALYLCASSLAGQVYNEQFFGPGTRLTVL.

This clonotype has ten or more counts. The chain couples TRBV20-1 to TRBJ2-1, with 16 bases fitting TRBD2. The CDR3 is 17 amino acids. The germline V gene has CDR1 DFQATT and CDR2 SNEGSKA (reference sequence). Unmatched junction bases numbered 12, after V lost 6 bases and J lost 7 bases. DNA of the CDR3: TGCAGTGCCACCGGGACTAGCGGGAGGGCCGGTTCGAATGAGCAGTTCTTC. Translated: CSATGTSGRAGSNEQFF.

V and J are TRBV7-8 and TRBJ2-5, with D possibly TRBD2 on 5 matching bases. Trimming left V 5 bases short and J 4 bases short, with 26 bases between. CDR1 SGHVS and CDR2 FQNEAQ come from the germline V gene. This CDR3 has 18 residues. The CDR3 region is CASSLESASGLVRETQYF. The DNA for the CDR3 is TGTGCCAGCAGCCTAGAAAGTGCCAGCGGATTGGTGAGAGAGACCCAGTACTTC.

This clonotype was counted at least ten times. V gene TRBV29-1 combines with J gene TRBJ2-5; possibly TRBD2 for D (7 bases). The CDR3 extends over 15 amino acids. V was trimmed by 7 bases and J by 0 bases, leaving 18 bases between them. Germline V gene lookup returns CDR1 SQVTM and CDR2 ANQGSEA. The CDR3, as DNA: TGCAGCGCTCTTGGGGAGGGGGGGTACCAAGAGACCCAGTACTTC. Its protein product is CSALGEGGYQETQYF.

This clonotype ranks as medium-sized. The chain couples TRBV29-1 to TRBJ2-5; D remains unclear. V was pared by 5 bases and J by 3 bases, with 10 bases between. CDR3 length equals 12 residues. Germline V gene sequence: CDR1 SQVTM, CDR2 ANQGSEA. For the CDR3, the DNA is TGCAGCGTTTCCTGGCAGGAAGAGACCCAGTACTTC. Amino acids: CSVSWQEETQYF.

This clonotype appeared many times. The J gene is TRBJ2-7, the V gene TRBV29-1; 9 positions match TRBD2. Germline V CDR1 and CDR2: SQVTM, ANQGSEA. Trimming removed 2 bases from V and 6 bases from J; junction bases left unmatched: 8. The CDR3 runs to 14 residues. In DNA form, the CDR3 reads TGCAGCGTTGAATGGCGGGAGGGCGGCGTCGAGCAGTACTTC. Encoded protein: CSVEWREGGVEQYF.

This clonotype was found many times. The chain joins TRBV2 to TRBJ2-7; D call uncertain. Germline-derived CDR1 and CDR2 are SNHLY and FYNNEI. This CDR3 region has 15 residues. Trimming removed 2 bases at V and 1 base at J, with 12 bases between. The CDR3 here is CASSESRALSYEQYF. The CDR3 nucleotides read TGTGCCAGCAGTGAATCTAGGGCACTGTCCTACGAGCAGTACTTC.

This clonotype was detected many times. The rearrangement links TRBV28 to TRBJ1-2; 9 bases match TRBD1. After removal of 6 bases from V and 5 bases from J, the junction contained 7 bases not matched to a gene. This CDR3 has 14 residues. The germline CDR1 and CDR2 sequences are MDHEN and SYDVKM. Here the CDR3 DNA reads TGTGCCAGCAGAAAACCGGGACAGGGTTATGGCTACACCTTC. Its protein product is CASRKPGQGYGYTF.

Many counts were recorded for this clonotype. J is TRBJ2-7 and V is TRBV3-1; no reliable D call. CDR3 length: 15 residues. The V end lost 0 bases, the J end lost 6 bases, and 15 bases lay between the germline ends. The V gene's germline CDR1 is LGHDT and CDR2 YNNKEL (reference sequence). The CDR3 DNA follows: TGTGCCAGCAGCCAAGATTCCCGCGGTGGGTCCGAGCAGTACTTC. It yields the protein CASSQDSRGGSEQYF.

This clonotype was seen repeatedly, ten times or more. The J gene is TRBJ2-1, the V gene TRBV29-1; 7 nucleotides agree with TRBD1. J gave up 7 bases and V 6 bases, and 9 bases lay outside the gene matches. CDR3 length: 13 amino acids. The V gene's germline CDR1 is SQVTM and CDR2 ANQGSEA. CDR3 region: CSVLQDRINEQFF. In DNA, the CDR3 is TGCAGCGTCCTACAGGACAGGATTAATGAGCAGTTCTTC.

This clonotype was counted many times. The V gene is TRBV6-5, the J gene TRBJ2-6, with a weak D call TRBD1 (6 bases). V gave up 2 bases and J gave up 2 bases, with 10 bases separating them. In germline, CDR1 is MNHEY, CDR2 SVGAGI. The CDR3 totals 16 residues. CDR3 in amino acids: CASSYKPGAGANVLTF. CDR3 sequence (DNA): TGTGCCAGCAGTTACAAACCAGGGGCTGGGGCCAACGTCCTGACTTTC.

This clonotype showed up just a few times. The chain recombines TRBV12-3 or TRBV12-4 with TRBJ1-1; D gene unclear. The length of the CDR3 is 15 residues. V shed 3 bases and J shed 11 bases, with 22 bases lying between them. CDR3 loop: CASSFSSRQSGGAFF. The DNA for the CDR3 is TGTGCCAGCAGTTTTTCCTCCCGACAATCCGGAGGGGCTTTCTTT.

This clonotype was seen repeatedly, ten times or more. This chain links TRBV24-1 with TRBJ2-7; D might be TRBD1 or TRBD2, each matching 5 bases. This CDR3 comprises 12 residues. Germline V lookup: CDR1 KGHDR, CDR2 SFDVKD. The V end lost 7 bases, the J end lost 6 bases, and 12 bases lay between the germline ends. The CDR3 region has the DNA TGTGCCACCAGAGGATCGGGGCCCGAGCAGTACTTC. Residues: CATRGSGPEQYF.

This clonotype has a count of ten or more. The chain recombines TRBV4-3 with TRBJ1-6, with D hard to call. The CDR3 consists of 14 residues. Deletions cut 0 bases from V and 8 bases from J, with 8 bases between. Germline V gene data show CDR1 as LGHNA and CDR2 as YSLEER. CDR3 sequence (DNA): TGCGCCAGCAGCCAAGAAGTGGGTGATTCACCCCTCCACTTT. It is translated as CASSQEVGDSPLHF.